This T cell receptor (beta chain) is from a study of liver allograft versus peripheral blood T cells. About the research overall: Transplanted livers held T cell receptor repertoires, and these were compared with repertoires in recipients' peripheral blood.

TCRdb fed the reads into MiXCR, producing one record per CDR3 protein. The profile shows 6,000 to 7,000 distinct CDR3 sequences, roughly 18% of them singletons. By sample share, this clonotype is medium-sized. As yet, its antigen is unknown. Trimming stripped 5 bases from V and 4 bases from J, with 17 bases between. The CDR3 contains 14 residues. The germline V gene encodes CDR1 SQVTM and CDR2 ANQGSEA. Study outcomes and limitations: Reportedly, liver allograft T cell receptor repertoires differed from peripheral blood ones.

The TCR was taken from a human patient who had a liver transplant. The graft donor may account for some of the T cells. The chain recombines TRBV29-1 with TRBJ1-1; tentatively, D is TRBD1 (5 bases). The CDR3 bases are TGCAGCGTTAGCACGGCCGGGGCGGGCACTGAAGCTTTCTTT. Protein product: CSVSTAGAGTEAFF.